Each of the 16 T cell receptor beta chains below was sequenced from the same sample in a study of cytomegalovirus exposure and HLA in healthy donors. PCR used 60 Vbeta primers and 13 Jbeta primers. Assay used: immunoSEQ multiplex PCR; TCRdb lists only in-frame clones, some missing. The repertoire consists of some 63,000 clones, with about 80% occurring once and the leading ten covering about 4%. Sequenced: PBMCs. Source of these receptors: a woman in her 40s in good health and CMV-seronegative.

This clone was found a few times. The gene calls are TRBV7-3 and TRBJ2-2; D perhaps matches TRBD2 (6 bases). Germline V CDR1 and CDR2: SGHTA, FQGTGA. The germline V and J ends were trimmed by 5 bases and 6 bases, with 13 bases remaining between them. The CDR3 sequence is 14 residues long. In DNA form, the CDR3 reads TGTGCCAGCAGCCACTCAGGCGGGGCCGGGGAGCTGTTTTTT. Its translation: CASSHSGGAGELFF.

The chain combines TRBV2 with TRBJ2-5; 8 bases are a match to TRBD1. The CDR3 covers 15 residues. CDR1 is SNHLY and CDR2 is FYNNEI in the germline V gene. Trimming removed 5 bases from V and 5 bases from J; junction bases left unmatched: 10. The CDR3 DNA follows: TGTGCCAGCAGTCCCCTGACAGGGGCGGGGGAGACCCAGTACTTC. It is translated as CASSPLTGAGETQYF.

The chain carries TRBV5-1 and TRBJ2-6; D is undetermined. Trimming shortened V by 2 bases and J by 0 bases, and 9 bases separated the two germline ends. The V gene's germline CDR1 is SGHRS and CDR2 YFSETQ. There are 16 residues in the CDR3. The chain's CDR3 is CASSFQASSGANVLTF. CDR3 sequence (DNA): TGCGCCAGCAGCTTCCAGGCGAGCTCTGGGGCCAACGTCCTGACTTTC.

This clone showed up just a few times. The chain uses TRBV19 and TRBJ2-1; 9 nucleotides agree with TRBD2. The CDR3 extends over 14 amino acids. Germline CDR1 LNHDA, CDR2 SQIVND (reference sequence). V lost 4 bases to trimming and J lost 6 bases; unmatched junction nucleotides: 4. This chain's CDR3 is CASSRGGRGNEQFF. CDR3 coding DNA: TGTGCCAGTAGTAGGGGCGGGAGGGGCAATGAGCAGTTCTTC.

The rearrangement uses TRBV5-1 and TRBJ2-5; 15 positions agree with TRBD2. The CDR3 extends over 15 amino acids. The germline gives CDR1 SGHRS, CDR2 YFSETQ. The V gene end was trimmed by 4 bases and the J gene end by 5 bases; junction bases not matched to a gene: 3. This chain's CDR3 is CASSPGLAGGETQYF. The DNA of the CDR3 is TGCGCCAGCAGCCCGGGACTAGCGGGAGGCGAGACCCAGTACTTC.

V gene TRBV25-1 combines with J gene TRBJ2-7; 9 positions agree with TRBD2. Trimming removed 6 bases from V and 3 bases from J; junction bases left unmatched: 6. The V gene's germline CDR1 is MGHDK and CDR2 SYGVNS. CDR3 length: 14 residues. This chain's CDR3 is CASSYSGSLYEQYF. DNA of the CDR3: TGTGCCAGCAGCTATAGCGGGAGTCTCTACGAGCAGTACTTC.

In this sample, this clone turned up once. For the CDR3, the DNA is TGTGCCAGCAGCTTAGATGGGACAGGCAGGTACAATGAGCAGTTCTTC. It codes for CASSLDGTGRYNEQFF. V usage is TRBV7-2 and J usage is TRBJ2-1, with 8 bases fitting TRBD1. This CDR3 has 16 residues. CDR1 and CDR2 (germline): SGHTA, FQGNSA. V lost 1 base, J lost 4 bases, and 6 bases stayed unmatched.

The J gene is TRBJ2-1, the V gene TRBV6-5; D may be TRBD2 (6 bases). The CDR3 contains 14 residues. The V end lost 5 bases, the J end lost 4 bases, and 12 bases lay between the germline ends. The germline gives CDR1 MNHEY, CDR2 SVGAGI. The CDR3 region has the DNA TGTGCCAGCAGTCCTAGCGCAACATACAATGAGCAGTTCTTC. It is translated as CASSPSATYNEQFF.

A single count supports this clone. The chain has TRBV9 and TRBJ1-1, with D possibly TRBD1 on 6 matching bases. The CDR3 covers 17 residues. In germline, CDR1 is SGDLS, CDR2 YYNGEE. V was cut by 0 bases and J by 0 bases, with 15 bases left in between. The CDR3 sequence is CASSVATGQHMNTEAFF. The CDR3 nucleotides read TGTGCCAGCAGCGTAGCTACAGGGCAGCACATGAACACTGAAGCTTTCTTT.

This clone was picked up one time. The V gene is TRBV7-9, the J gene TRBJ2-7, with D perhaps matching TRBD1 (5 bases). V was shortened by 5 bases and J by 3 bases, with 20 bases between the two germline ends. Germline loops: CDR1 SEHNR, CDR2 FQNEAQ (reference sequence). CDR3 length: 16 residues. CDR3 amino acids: CASSLGQDSNLYEQYF. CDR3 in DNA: TGTGCCAGCAGCCTAGGACAAGACAGTAATCTCTACGAGCAGTACTTC.

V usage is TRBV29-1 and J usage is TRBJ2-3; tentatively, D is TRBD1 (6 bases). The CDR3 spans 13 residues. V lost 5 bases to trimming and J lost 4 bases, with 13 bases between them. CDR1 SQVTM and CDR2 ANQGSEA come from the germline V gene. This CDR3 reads CSVYRVPPDTQYF. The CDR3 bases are TGCAGCGTTTACAGGGTCCCTCCAGATACGCAGTATTTT.

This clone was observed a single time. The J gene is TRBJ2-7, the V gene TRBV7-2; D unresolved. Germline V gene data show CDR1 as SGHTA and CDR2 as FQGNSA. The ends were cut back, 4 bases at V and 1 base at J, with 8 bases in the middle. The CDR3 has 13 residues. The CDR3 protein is CASSSFPSYEQYF. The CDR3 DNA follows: TGTGCCAGCAGCTCGTTCCCGTCCTACGAGCAGTACTTC.

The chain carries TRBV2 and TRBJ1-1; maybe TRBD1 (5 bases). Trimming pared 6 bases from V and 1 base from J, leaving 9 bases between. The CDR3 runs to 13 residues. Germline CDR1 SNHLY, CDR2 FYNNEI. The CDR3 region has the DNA TGTGCCAGCAGGCGACAGAGGAACACTGAAGCTTTCTTT. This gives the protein CASRRQRNTEAFF. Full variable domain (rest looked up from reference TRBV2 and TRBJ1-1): EPEVTQTPSHQVTQMGQEVILRCVPISNHLYFYWYRQILGQKVEFLVSFYNNEISEKSEIFDDQFSVERPDGSNFTLKIRSTKLEDSAMYFCASRRQRNTEAFFGQGTRLTVV.

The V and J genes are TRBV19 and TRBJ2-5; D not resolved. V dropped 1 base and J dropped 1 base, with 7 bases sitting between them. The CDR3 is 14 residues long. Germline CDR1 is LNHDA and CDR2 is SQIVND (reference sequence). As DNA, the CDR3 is TGTGCCAGTAGTATAGGGGCAGCCCAAGAGACCCAGTACTTC. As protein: CASSIGAAQETQYF.

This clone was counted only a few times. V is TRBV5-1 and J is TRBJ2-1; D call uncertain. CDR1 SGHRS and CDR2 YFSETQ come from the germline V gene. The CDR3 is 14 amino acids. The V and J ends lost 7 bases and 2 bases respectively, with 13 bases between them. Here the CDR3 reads CASVVESTYNEQFF. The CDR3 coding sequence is TGCGCCAGCGTCGTGGAGAGTACCTACAATGAGCAGTTCTTC.

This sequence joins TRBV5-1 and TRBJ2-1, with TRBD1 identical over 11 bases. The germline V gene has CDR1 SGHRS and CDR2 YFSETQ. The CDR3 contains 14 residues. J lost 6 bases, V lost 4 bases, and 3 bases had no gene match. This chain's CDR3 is CASSPGTGGNEQFF. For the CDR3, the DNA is TGCGCCAGCAGCCCCGGGACAGGGGGCAATGAGCAGTTCTTC.